Listed below are T cell receptor beta chains from one sample, sequenced in a study of shared clonotypes between healthy human individuals. The repertoire was sequenced with immunoSEQ multiplex PCR; TCRdb's copy has only in-frame clones and lacks some. Here the sample spans about 2.1 million clones, roughly 95% being singletons. Source material: naive CD8+ T cells from PBMCs. All receptors derive from a man younger than 35 in good health. Some clones in this sample may be carry-over from other donors' samples. The CDR3 runs from the conserved cysteine through the conserved F or W. The D gene is left open where the match is weak. Not all rows give a size; the values are once, few, many and, for expanded clones, a class.

cdr3_aa,cdr3_nt,j_call,d_call,v_call,clone_size
CASSLARWDEQYF,TGTGCCAGCAGCTTAGCGCGGTGGGACGAGCAGTACTTC,TRBJ2-7,.,TRBV7-2,.
CASSSVGGGGNEQFF,TGTGCCAGCAGCTCGGTAGGGGGAGGGGGAAATGAGCAGTTCTTC,TRBJ2-1,.,TRBV7-2,once
CASSLLRRRDQPQHF,TGTGCCAGCAGTTTACTACGCAGGCGAGATCAGCCCCAGCATTTT,TRBJ1-5,.,TRBV27,once
CASSLTNHEQYF,TGTGCCAGCAGCTTGACTAATCACGAGCAGTACTTC,TRBJ2-7,.,TRBV7-9,.
CASGILAGGENEQYF,TGTGCCAGCGGGATTTTGGCGGGAGGAGAGAACGAGCAGTACTTC,TRBJ2-7,TRBD2,TRBV27,.
CASSEQGGSLYNEQFF,TGCGCCAGCAGTGAGCAGGGCGGGAGTCTCTACAATGAGCAGTTCTTC,TRBJ2-1,TRBD2,TRBV10-2,once
CASSVRGAANEKLFF,TGTGCCAGCAGCGTACGCGGGGCGGCTAATGAAAAACTGTTTTTT,TRBJ1-4,.,TRBV9,.
CASSDSRLAGTGELFF,TGTGCCAGCAGTGATTCACGGCTAGCGGGCACCGGGGAGCTGTTTTTT,TRBJ2-2,TRBD2,TRBV6-1,.
CASSFTGTGREQYF,TGTGCCAGCAGCTTCACCGGGACAGGTCGCGAGCAGTACTTC,TRBJ2-7,TRBD1,TRBV7-2,.
CATADRGGNEQFF,TGTGCCACCGCGGACAGGGGAGGCAATGAGCAGTTCTTC,TRBJ2-1,TRBD1,TRBV19,.